These T cell receptor beta chains were read from a single sample in a study of shared clonotypes between healthy human individuals. The table came from immunoSEQ multiplex PCR; TCRdb's copy has only in-frame clones and leaves some out. The table has some 1.5 million clones, roughly 97% seen once. The sample taken for sequencing was naive CD4+ T cells sorted from blood. These receptors all come from a man under 40 in good health. CDR3s include the opening cysteine and the closing phenylalanine or tryptophan.

length: 15; V: TRBV9; CDR3: CASSVAGANTGELFF
length: 13; V: TRBV7-2; CDR3: CASSSSSGYEQYF
length: 14; V: TRBV19; CDR3: CASSPGDGPYEQYF
length: 17; V: TRBV10-1; CDR3: CASSQNAGWGMNTEAFF
length: 15; V: TRBV7-9; CDR3: CASSPREVVTYEQYF
length: 18; V: TRBV5-4; CDR3: CASSLGQGTSGRYNEQFF
length: 15; V: TRBV5-1; CDR3: CASSPSVGQINEQFF
length: 15; V: TRBV19; CDR3: CASSIGRISTDTQYF
length: 16; V: TRBV4-3; CDR3: CASSRGYRDNSYEQYF
length: 13; V: TRBV5-1; CDR3: CASSLVPTQEQYF
length: 13; V: TRBV30; CDR3: CAWRAQGEWEAFF
length: 13; V: TRBV28; CDR3: CASSKLAGGEQYF
length: 17; V: TRBV4-2; CDR3: CASSQEGDSPIYNEQFF
length: 14; V: TRBV6-1; CDR3: CASSEGTGKETQYF
length: 16; V: TRBV5-1; CDR3: CASSLATGLSTDTQYF
length: 15; V: TRBV4-1; CDR3: CASSQDRGDTDTQYF
length: 14; V: TRBV29-1; CDR3: CSVTQLAGGNEQFF